Listed here are 30 T cell receptor beta chains from one sample, sequenced in a study of T cell repertoires in cytomegalovirus infection. One entry per CDR3 protein, called by TCRdb with MiXCR from the reads. This sample has approximately 470,000 distinct CDR3 sequences; approximately 42% occur once, and the top ten carry about 45%. Their cognate antigens are unknown. The sample here was cultured PBMCs, taken from culture after CMV antigen stimulation. The receptors stem from a human donor in good health (CMV status not recorded). Some clones in this sample may be carry-over from other donors' samples.

The chain has TRBV18 and TRBJ2-3; TRBD1 aligns across 9 bases. The junction had 4 bases not matched to a gene; V was cut back by 4 bases and J by 5 bases. The CDR3 has 14 amino acids. CDR1 and CDR2 (germline): KGHSH, LQKENI. The CDR3, as DNA: TGTGCCAGCTCACAACAGGGGGCGCAAGATACGCAGTATTTT. It codes for CASSQQGAQDTQYF.

V gene TRBV28 combines with J gene TRBJ2-7, with D possibly TRBD1 on 5 matching bases. The CDR3 loop spans 13 amino acids. V was shortened by 2 bases and J by 5 bases, with 10 bases between the two germline ends. Germline V gene lookup returns CDR1 MDHEN and CDR2 SYDVKM. CDR3 coding DNA: TGTGCCAGCAGTTTAACCGACAGCGACGAGCAGTACTTC. Its translation: CASSLTDSDEQYF.

This clonotype was seen more than once but under ten times. The rearrangement links TRBV19 to TRBJ2-2; D might be TRBD1 or TRBD2, each matching 5 bases. The V gene's germline CDR1 is LNHDA and CDR2 SQIVND (reference sequence). Trimming removed 10 bases from V and 3 bases from J, with 15 bases in between. This CDR3 is 14 amino acids long. The CDR3 sequence is CATTPGTYTGELFF. CDR3 sequence (DNA): TGTGCCACCACTCCGGGGACCTACACCGGGGAGCTGTTTTTT.

This clonotype was detected only a few times. The rearrangement joins TRBV7-2 to TRBJ2-5; weak D call: TRBD1 (5 bases). Trimming stripped 2 bases from V and 0 bases from J, with 16 bases between. This CDR3 comprises 17 residues. CDR1 and CDR2 (germline): SGHTA, FQGNSA. The CDR3 DNA reads as TGTGCCAGCAGCTTAAAAGGGGTTGGCGGTTACCAAGAGACCCAGTACTTC. Encoded protein: CASSLKGVGGYQETQYF.

This clonotype appeared a few times. The genes are TRBV5-4 and TRBJ1-1; 7 positions match TRBD1. CDR1 and CDR2 from the germline V gene are SGHNT and YYREEE (reference sequence). The V and J ends lost 1 base and 0 bases, in that order; junction bases with no gene match: 3. The CDR3 spans 15 residues. CDR3 amino acids: CASSLTGQMNTEAFF. DNA for the CDR3: TGTGCCAGCAGCTTGACGGGACAGATGAACACTGAAGCTTTCTTT.

This clonotype was counted only a few times. This rearrangement joins TRBV12-3 or TRBV12-4 to TRBJ2-2; D is perhaps TRBD2 (5 bases). The CDR3 consists of 16 residues. The V end lost 7 bases, the J end lost 6 bases, and 21 bases lay between the germline ends. CDR3 sequence (DNA): TGTGCCAGCAATCGTCCGGCGGGCGCGGGCCCCGGGGAGCTGTTTTTT. Translating gives CASNRPAGAGPGELFF.

The chain links TRBV19 to TRBJ1-5; D remains ambiguous. Trimming left V 1 base short and J 4 bases short, with 17 bases between. The CDR3 spans 17 residues. In germline, CDR1 is LNHDA, CDR2 SQIVND (reference sequence). CDR3 region: CASSIARRRASNQPQHF. In DNA form, the CDR3 reads TGTGCCAGTAGTATAGCCCGGAGAAGGGCCTCGAATCAGCCCCAGCATTTT.

This rearrangement joins TRBV6-2 or TRBV6-3 to TRBJ2-1; D ambiguous. Trimming took 1 base from V and 1 from J, leaving 2 bases between them. Germline-derived CDR1 and CDR2 are MNHEY and SVGEGT. This CDR3 is built from 13 residues. The CDR3 region has the DNA TGTGCCAGCAGTTACTTTTCCTACAATGAGCAGTTCTTC. Residues: CASSYFSYNEQFF.

This clonotype was seen ten or more times. This sequence joins TRBV7-2 and TRBJ1-5; D unclear. V was trimmed by 2 bases and J by 0 bases, leaving 11 bases between them. The CDR3 runs to 16 residues. Per germline, CDR1 SGHTA and CDR2 FQGNSA. The CDR3 DNA reads TGTGCCAGCAGCTTAAGAGGTGGCAGTAGCAATCAGCCCCAGCATTTT. Encoded protein: CASSLRGGSSNQPQHF.

This clonotype was detected only a few times. This rearrangement joins TRBV28 to TRBJ2-1; D is ambiguous. The CDR3 covers 11 residues. Trimming removed 4 bases from V and 5 bases from J, with 3 bases in between. Germline V lookup: CDR1 MDHEN, CDR2 SYDVKM. CDR3 in amino acids: CASSSDNEQFF. CDR3 bases: TGTGCCAGCAGTTCAGACAATGAGCAGTTCTTC.

This clonotype showed up just a few times. The V call is TRBV4-3, the J call TRBJ2-7; D is perhaps TRBD1 or TRBD2 (5 bases each). Germline values: CDR1 LGHNA, CDR2 YSLEER. The CDR3 contains 15 residues. V was trimmed by 1 base and J by 6 bases, leaving 16 bases between them. As DNA, the CDR3 is TGCGCCAGCAGCCAAGCCCACTACCCAGGGAGCGAGCAGTACTTC. Translated: CASSQAHYPGSEQYF.

The chain has TRBV7-2 and TRBJ2-7, with TRBD2 matching 12 bases. The CDR3 totals 14 residues. The ends lost 5 bases at V and 11 bases at J; junction bases unmatched: 10. Germline V gene data show CDR1 as SGHTA and CDR2 as FQGNSA. CDR3 in DNA: TGTGCCAGCAGCCGAAAGACTAGCGGGAGCATGGAGTACTTC. It translates to CASSRKTSGSMEYF. The variable domain in full, completed from reference TRBV7-2 and TRBJ2-7, reads GAGVSQSPSNKVTEKGKDVELRCDPISGHTALYWYRQSLGQGLEFLIYFQGNSAPDKSGLPSDRFSAERTGGSVSTLTIQRTQQEDSAVYLCASSRKTSGSMEYFGPGTRLTVT.

The chain employs TRBV2 and TRBJ2-7, with D perhaps matching TRBD2 (6 bases). Germline CDR1 SNHLY, CDR2 FYNNEI. The CDR3 loop spans 15 amino acids. V gave up 8 bases and J gave up 1 base, with 18 bases separating them. The CDR3 nucleotides read TGTGCCAGCCGGGAGTTCGGGGACTTATCCTACGAGCAGTACTTC. Its translation: CASREFGDLSYEQYF.

This clonotype was seen a few times. The CDR3 loop is CASSRAPGEQPQHF. CDR3 DNA: TGTGCCAGCAGCCGGGCCCCTGGAGAACAGCCCCAGCATTTT. This chain joins TRBV6-6 and TRBJ1-5, with D hard to call. Trimming cost V 6 bases and J 7 bases, with 16 bases left between them. This CDR3 is built from 14 residues. Germline V gene data show CDR1 as MNHNY and CDR2 as SVGAGI (reference sequence).

The chain has TRBV5-1 and TRBJ2-5, with D possibly being TRBD1 (5 bases). Trimming removed 0 bases from V and 5 bases from J, with 11 bases in between. The CDR3 loop spans 14 amino acids. CDR1 is SGHRS, CDR2 YFSETQ, per germline. The CDR3 loop reads CASSLADPGETQYF. Written as DNA, the CDR3 is TGCGCCAGCAGCTTGGCCGACCCAGGGGAGACCCAGTACTTC.

The sample holds a few counts of this clonotype. The chain couples TRBV7-2 to TRBJ2-3; D possibly corresponds to TRBD2 (6 bases). With 1 base removed from V and 5 bases from J, the gap between germline ends came to 19 bases. Germline CDR1 reads SGHTA; CDR2 reads FQGNSA. The CDR3 extends over 17 amino acids. The CDR3 reads CASSLGPRGGAGDTQYF. CDR3 nucleotides: TGTGCCAGCAGCTTAGGCCCGAGGGGCGGGGCGGGAGATACGCAGTATTTT.

This chain links TRBV6-2 or TRBV6-3 with TRBJ1-5; 7 nucleotides line up with TRBD1. The CDR3 runs 13 residues. J gave up 3 bases and V 8 bases, and 4 bases lay outside the gene matches. Germline assignment: CDR1 MNHEY and CDR2 SVGEGT. The DNA of the CDR3 is TGTGCCAGCGAGACAGGGCACAATCAGCCCCAGCATTTT. Translated: CASETGHNQPQHF.

This clonotype was found a few times. V and J are TRBV7-2 and TRBJ2-3; the D gene could be TRBD1 or TRBD2 (6 bases each). This CDR3 contains 15 residues. Trimming took off 5 bases at V and 5 bases at J, with 17 bases between the two ends. CDR1 is SGHTA, CDR2 FQGNSA, per germline. CDR3 region: CASSEFGGLEDTQYF. The CDR3 bases are TGTGCCAGCAGCGAATTTGGGGGGCTGGAAGATACGCAGTATTTT.

The J gene is TRBJ2-2, the V gene TRBV3-1; TRBD2 matches at 9 bases. The CDR3 is made up of 16 amino acids. V lost 1 base and J lost 4; bases outside the gene matches: 4. Germline loops: CDR1 LGHDT, CDR2 YNNKEL (reference sequence). The CDR3: CASSQAPGLATGELFF. CDR3 nucleotides: TGTGCCAGCAGCCAAGCCCCGGGACTAGCCACCGGGGAGCTGTTTTTT.

This clonotype was detected a few times. This chain joins TRBV7-2 and TRBJ2-7, with 10 bases matching TRBD2. The length of the CDR3 is 20 residues. Per the germline V gene, CDR1 is SGHTA and CDR2 is FQGNSA. Germline trimming cut 0 bases from V and 0 bases from J; bases unmatched to any gene: 14. The DNA of the CDR3 is TGTGCCAGCAGCTTAGCCCCACTAGCGGGGAGGACCCACAGCTCCTACGAGCAGTACTTC. Protein sequence: CASSLAPLAGRTHSSYEQYF. Using reference TRBV7-2 and TRBJ2-7 for the parts outside the CDR3, the full variable domain is GAGVSQSPSNKVTEKGKDVELRCDPISGHTALYWYRQSLGQGLEFLIYFQGNSAPDKSGLPSDRFSAERTGGSVSTLTIQRTQQEDSAVYLCASSLAPLAGRTHSSYEQYFGPGTRLTVT.

This clonotype was observed a single time. The junction and the germline gene differ at one end; a read error may be behind it. This sequence joins TRBV4-1 and TRBJ1-1; 9 bases agree with TRBD1. CDR3 size: 11 residues. The germline V gene encodes CDR1 MGHRA and CDR2 YSYEKL. CDR3 nucleotide sequence: TGTGCTACAGGGGGCGTCACTGAAGCTTTCTTT. It yields the protein CATGGVTEAFF.

This clonotype has just one count. A much more abundant neighbour one base away suggests this may be a read error. V usage is TRBV11-1 and J usage is TRBJ2-7; D is unresolved. The germline V gene encodes CDR1 SGHAT and CDR2 FQDESV (reference sequence). V lost 0 bases and J 1 base, leaving 7 bases between the germline ends. The CDR3 totals 14 residues. The CDR3 loop reads CASSLALVSYEQYF. In nucleotides, the CDR3 is TGTGCCAGCAGCTTAGCGCTGGTATCCTACGAGCAGTACTTC. Full variable domain (missing parts from reference TRBV11-1 and TRBJ2-7): EAEVAQSPRYKITEKSQAVAFWCDPISGHATLYWYRQILGQGPELLVQFQDESVVDDSQLPKDRFSAERLKGVDSTLKIQPAELGDSAMYLCASSLALVSYEQYFGPGTRLTVT.

V and J are TRBV7-6 and TRBJ2-1, with 8 bases lining up with TRBD1. CDR3 length equals 15 residues. J lost 7 bases, V lost 5 bases, and 10 bases had no gene match. Germline V gene lookup returns CDR1 SGHVS and CDR2 FNYEAQ. DNA of the CDR3: TGTGCCAGCAGCCCCAGAGTTCGGACAGGGAATGAGCAGTTCTTC. Protein sequence: CASSPRVRTGNEQFF.

The chain employs TRBV10-3 and TRBJ2-3; the match to TRBD2 covers 11 bases. J gave up 6 bases and V 9 bases, and 8 bases lay outside the gene matches. The CDR3 loop spans 14 amino acids. In germline, CDR1 is ENHRY, CDR2 SYGVKD. The CDR3 nucleotides read TGTGCCATTGGACTAGCGGGTCCGCAGGATACGCAGTATTTT. Encoded protein: CAIGLAGPQDTQYF.

CDR3 coding DNA: TGTGCCAGCAGTTTACTAGGGTTTTCGGACACTGAAGCTTTCTTT. It encodes CASSLLGFSDTEAFF. This chain links TRBV12-3 or TRBV12-4 with TRBJ1-1, with D unclear. The length of the CDR3 is 15 residues. Trimming stripped 2 bases from V and 3 bases from J, with 13 bases between.

This clonotype came up a few times. The CDR3 coding sequence is TGTGCCAGCAGTGAAGTCAGCCTCAATCAGCCCCAGCATTTT. It is translated as CASSEVSLNQPQHF. The V and J genes are TRBV6-1 and TRBJ1-5; D remains ambiguous. The germline V gene has CDR1 MNHNS and CDR2 SASEGT. The CDR3 contains 14 residues. V shed 1 base and J shed 3 bases, with 7 bases lying between them.

The chain has TRBV15 and TRBJ2-1; 7 nucleotides agree with TRBD2. V was pared by 3 bases and J by 6 bases, with 11 bases of the junction left unmatched. Germline-derived CDR1 and CDR2 are LNHNV and YYDKDF (reference sequence). The CDR3 totals 16 residues. Here the CDR3 DNA reads TGTGCCACCAGCAGGGGAGGGGCGGCTCGATTCAATGAGCAGTTCTTC. It encodes CATSRGGAARFNEQFF.

V and J are TRBV6-6 and TRBJ2-3; D not resolved. From germline, CDR1 is MNHNY and CDR2 SVGAGI (reference sequence). V dropped 8 bases and J dropped 1 base, with 13 bases sitting between them. CDR3 length equals 14 residues. CDR3 nucleotides: TGTGCCAGCGGAAGAGAGAGAGGCACAGATACGCAGTATTTT. It specifies CASGRERGTDTQYF.

As DNA, the CDR3 is TGTGCCAGCAACCCTGTCGCGAGGGGTTACTCCTACGAGCAGTACTTC. As protein: CASNPVARGYSYEQYF. V gene TRBV12-3 or TRBV12-4 combines with J gene TRBJ2-7; the D call may be TRBD1 or TRBD2 (5 bases each). Trimming pared 7 bases from V and 0 bases from J, leaving 19 bases between. The CDR3 totals 16 residues.

V gene TRBV7-9 combines with J gene TRBJ2-7; either TRBD1 or TRBD2 may supply D (5 bases each). V was clipped by 1 base and J by 4 bases, with 17 bases between them. The length of the CDR3 is 16 residues. The germline V gene encodes CDR1 SEHNR and CDR2 FQNEAQ (reference sequence). DNA of the CDR3: TGTGCCAGCAGCTTAGGTCGGGGCAGCCCTGTTTACGAGCAGTACTTC. Its translation: CASSLGRGSPVYEQYF. Full variable domain (outside the CDR3, taken from reference TRBV7-9 and TRBJ2-7): DTGVSQNPRHKITKRGQNVTFRCDPISEHNRLYWYRQTLGQGPEFLTYFQNEAQLEKSRLLSDRFSAERPKGSFSTLEIQRTEQGDSAMYLCASSLGRGSPVYEQYFGPGTRLTVT.